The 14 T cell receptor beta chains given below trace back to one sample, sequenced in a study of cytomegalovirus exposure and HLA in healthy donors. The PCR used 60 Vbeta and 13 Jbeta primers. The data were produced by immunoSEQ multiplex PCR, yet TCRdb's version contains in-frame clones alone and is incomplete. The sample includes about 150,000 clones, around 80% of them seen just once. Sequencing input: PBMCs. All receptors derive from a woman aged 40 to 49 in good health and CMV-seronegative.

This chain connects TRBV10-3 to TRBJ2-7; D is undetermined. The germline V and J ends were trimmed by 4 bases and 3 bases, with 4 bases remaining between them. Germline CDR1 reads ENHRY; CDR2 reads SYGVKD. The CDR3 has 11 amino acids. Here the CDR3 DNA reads TGTGCCATCAGTGCCGTCTACGAGCAGTACTTC. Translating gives CAISAVYEQYF.

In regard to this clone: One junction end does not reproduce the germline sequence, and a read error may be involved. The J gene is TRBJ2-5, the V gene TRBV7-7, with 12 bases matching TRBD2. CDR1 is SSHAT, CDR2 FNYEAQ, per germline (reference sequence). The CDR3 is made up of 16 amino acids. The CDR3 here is CASSYSRLAGEETQYF. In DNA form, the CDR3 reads TGTGCTAGCAGCTACTCTCGACTAGCGGGGGAAGAGACCCAGTACTTC.

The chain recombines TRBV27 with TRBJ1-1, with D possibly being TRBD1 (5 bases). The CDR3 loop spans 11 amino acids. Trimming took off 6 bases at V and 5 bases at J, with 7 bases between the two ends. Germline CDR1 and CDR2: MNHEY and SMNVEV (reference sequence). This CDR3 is CASSGGTEAFF. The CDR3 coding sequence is TGTGCCAGCAGCGGGGGAACTGAAGCTTTCTTT.

This CDR3 reads CASSAGGWSQPQHF. The CDR3 DNA is TGTGCCAGCAGTGCAGGGGGCTGGAGTCAGCCCCAGCATTTT. The chain combines TRBV2 with TRBJ1-5; 8 positions agree with TRBD1. This CDR3 spans 14 amino acids. Germline assignment: CDR1 SNHLY and CDR2 FYNNEI. J was trimmed by 6 bases and V by 4 bases; bases with no gene match: 5. Complete variable domain (other parts from reference TRBV2 and TRBJ1-5): EPEVTQTPSHQVTQMGQEVILRCVPISNHLYFYWYRQILGQKVEFLVSFYNNEISEKSEIFDDQFSVERPDGSNFTLKIRSTKLEDSAMYFCASSAGGWSQPQHFGDGTRLSIL.

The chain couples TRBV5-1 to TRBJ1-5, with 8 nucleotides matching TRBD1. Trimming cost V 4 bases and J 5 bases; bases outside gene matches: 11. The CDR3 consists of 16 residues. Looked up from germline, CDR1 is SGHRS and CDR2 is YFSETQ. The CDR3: CASSPQGAGHDQPQHF. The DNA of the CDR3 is TGCGCCAGCAGCCCCCAGGGGGCTGGTCACGATCAGCCCCAGCATTTT.

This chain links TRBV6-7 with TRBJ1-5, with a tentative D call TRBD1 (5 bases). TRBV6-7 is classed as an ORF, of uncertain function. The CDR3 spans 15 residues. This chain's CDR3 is CATVTGGMSNQPQHF. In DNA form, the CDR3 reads TGTGCTACAGTTACGGGGGGAATGAGCAATCAGCCCCAGCATTTT.

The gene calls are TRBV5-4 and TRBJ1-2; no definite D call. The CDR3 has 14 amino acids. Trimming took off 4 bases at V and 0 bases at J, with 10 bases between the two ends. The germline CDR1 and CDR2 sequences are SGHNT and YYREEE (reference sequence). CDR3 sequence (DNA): TGTGCCAGCAGCACGGGAGGAGCTAACTATGGCTACACCTTC. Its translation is CASSTGGANYGYTF.

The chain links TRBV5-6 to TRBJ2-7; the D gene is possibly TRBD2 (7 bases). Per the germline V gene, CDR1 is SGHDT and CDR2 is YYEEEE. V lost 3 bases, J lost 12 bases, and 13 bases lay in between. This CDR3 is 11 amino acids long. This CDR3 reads CASSSRGGLYF. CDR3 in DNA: TGTGCCAGCAGCTCTAGGGGGGGGCTGTACTTC. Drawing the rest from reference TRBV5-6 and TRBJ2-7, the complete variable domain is DAGVTQSPTHLIKTRGQQVTLRCSPKSGHDTVSWYQQALGQGPQFIFQYYEEEERQRGNFPDRFSGHQFPNYSSELNVNALLLGDSALYLCASSSRGGLYFGPGTRLTVT.

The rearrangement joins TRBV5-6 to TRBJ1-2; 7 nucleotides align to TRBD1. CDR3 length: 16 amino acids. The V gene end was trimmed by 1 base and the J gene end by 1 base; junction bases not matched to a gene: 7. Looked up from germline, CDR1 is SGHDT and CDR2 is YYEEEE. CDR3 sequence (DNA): TGTGCCAGCAGCTTGTTGCAGGGGGAGTATAACTATGGCTACACCTTC. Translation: CASSLLQGEYNYGYTF.

The chain's CDR3 is CASSSSRTSGGGETQYF. The CDR3 DNA reads as TGCGCCAGCAGCTCTTCCCGGACTAGCGGGGGTGGGGAGACCCAGTACTTC. The chain links TRBV5-1 to TRBJ2-5, with 13 bases matching TRBD2. Looked up from germline, CDR1 is SGHRS and CDR2 is YFSETQ. With 3 bases clipped from V and 5 bases from J, the junction kept 10 bases outside the gene matches. The CDR3 has 17 amino acids.

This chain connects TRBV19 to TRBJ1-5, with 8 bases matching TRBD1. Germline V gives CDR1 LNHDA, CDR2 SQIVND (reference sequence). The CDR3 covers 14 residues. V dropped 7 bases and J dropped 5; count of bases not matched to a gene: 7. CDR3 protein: CASTQGALYQPQHF. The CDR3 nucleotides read TGTGCCAGTACCCAGGGGGCCCTATATCAGCCCCAGCATTTT.

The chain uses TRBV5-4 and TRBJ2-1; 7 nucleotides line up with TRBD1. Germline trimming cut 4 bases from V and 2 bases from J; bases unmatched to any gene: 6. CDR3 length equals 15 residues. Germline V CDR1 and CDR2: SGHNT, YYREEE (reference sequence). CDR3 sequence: CASSKQGNTYNEQFF. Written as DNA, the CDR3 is TGTGCCAGCAGCAAACAGGGGAATACCTACAATGAGCAGTTCTTC.

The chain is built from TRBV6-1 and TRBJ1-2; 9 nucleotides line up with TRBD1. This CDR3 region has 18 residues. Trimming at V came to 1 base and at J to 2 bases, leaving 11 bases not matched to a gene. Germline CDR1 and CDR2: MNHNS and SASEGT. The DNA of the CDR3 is TGTGCCAGCAGTGAAGAGACAGGGGGTGTGACGAGGAACTATGGCTACACCTTC. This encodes CASSEETGGVTRNYGYTF.

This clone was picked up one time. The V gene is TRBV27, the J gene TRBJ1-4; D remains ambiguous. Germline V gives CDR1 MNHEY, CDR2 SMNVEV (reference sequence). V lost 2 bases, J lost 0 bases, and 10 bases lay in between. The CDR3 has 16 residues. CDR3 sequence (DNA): TGTGCCAGCAGTTTAGTCAGGCTGGCAACTAATGAAAAACTGTTTTTT. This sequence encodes CASSLVRLATNEKLFF. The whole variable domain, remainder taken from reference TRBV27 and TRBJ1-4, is EAQVTQNPRYLITVTGKKLTVTCSQNMNHEYMSWYRQDPGLGLRQIYYSMNVEVTDKGDVPEGYKVSRKEKRNFPLILESPSPNQTSLYFCASSLVRLATNEKLFFGSGTQLSVL.